This entry lists 21 T cell receptor beta chains sequenced from one sample in a study of T cells after posttransplantation cyclophosphamide. Busulfan-fludarabine conditioning, marrow transplant, and cyclophosphamide on days +3 and +4 were administered. Clones were sequenced by immunoSEQ multiplex PCR, and TCRdb holds only the in-frame ones, with some missing. Of approximately 11,000 clones in the sample, approximately 80% were seen once. The sample in question was PBMCs, obtained around 2,000 days after allogeneic stem cell transplant with posttransplant cyclophosphamide. These receptors were collected from a female patient in her 50s who received an allogeneic stem cell transplant from a related donor, was CMV-positive, and had no GVHD. Some T cells may trace back to the graft donor.

The chain couples TRBV7-2 to TRBJ1-2; tentatively, D is TRBD1 (6 bases). This CDR3 comprises 14 residues. Germline values: CDR1 SGHTA, CDR2 FQGNSA. The V end was cut by 1 base, the J end by 6 bases, with 12 bases between. The CDR3 nucleotides are TGTGCCAGCAGCTTAGGGGGGCCGGAGAATGGCTACACCTTC. This gives the protein CASSLGGPENGYTF.

This clone has more than one count but fewer than ten. The chain links TRBV7-9 to TRBJ1-3; possibly TRBD1 for D (5 bases). Between the trimmed V and J ends, which lost 10 bases and 8 bases, there was a span of 18 bases. The CDR3 is made up of 13 amino acids. Germline V gene lookup returns CDR1 SEHNR and CDR2 FQNEAQ (reference sequence). The CDR3 region is CAINSRSGHTIYF. The CDR3 DNA sequence: TGTGCCATCAACTCCAGATCAGGGCACACCATATATTTT.

The V call is TRBV4-1, the J call TRBJ1-1; perhaps TRBD1 as D (6 bases). This CDR3 is 20 amino acids long. With 0 bases removed from V and 2 bases from J, the gap between germline ends came to 25 bases. The germline V gene has CDR1 MGHRA and CDR2 YSYEKL. The CDR3 region has the DNA TGCGCCAGCAGCCAAGATACCGTAGGTGGGGGCGTCGGTTTAAACACTGAAGCTTTCTTT. Its protein product is CASSQDTVGGGVGLNTEAFF.

The chain joins TRBV4-2 to TRBJ2-5, with D maybe TRBD2 (6 bases). This CDR3 spans 18 amino acids. V shed 0 bases and J shed 5 bases, with 22 bases lying between them. Germline assignment: CDR1 LGHNA and CDR2 YNFKEQ. The CDR3 region is CASSQEPSVGGGGETQYF. The CDR3 coding sequence is TGTGCCAGCAGCCAAGAACCGTCAGTTGGGGGAGGCGGGGAGACCCAGTACTTC.

The rearrangement joins TRBV7-9 to TRBJ2-2, with 8 bases identical to TRBD2. V was clipped by 5 bases and J by 1 base; unmatched bases: 6. The length of the CDR3 is 16 residues. CDR1 and CDR2 from the germline V gene are SEHNR and FQNEAQ (reference sequence). CDR3 DNA sequence: TGTGCCAGCAGCCCTACTAGCGGAGGGAACACCGGGGAGCTGTTTTTT. Protein product: CASSPTSGGNTGELFF.

The rearrangement links TRBV27 to TRBJ2-7; tentative D call: TRBD1 (5 bases). Trimming stripped 7 bases from V and 6 bases from J, with 28 bases between. The length of the CDR3 is 17 residues. Germline loops: CDR1 MNHEY, CDR2 SMNVEV (reference sequence). The CDR3 here is CASKIRASQHPTGEQYF. The CDR3 nucleotides are TGTGCCAGCAAGATACGGGCCAGTCAACATCCTACAGGCGAGCAGTACTTC.

The chain carries TRBV19 and TRBJ2-7; TRBD2 agrees at 8 bases. Germline-derived CDR1 and CDR2 are LNHDA and SQIVND (reference sequence). The CDR3 runs 16 residues. Trimming removed 1 base from V and 2 bases from J; junction bases left unmatched: 7. The CDR3 spells CASSIGLLAEPYEQYF. In nucleotides, the CDR3 is TGTGCCAGTAGTATAGGTTTACTAGCGGAACCCTACGAGCAGTACTTC.

V and J are TRBV7-3 and TRBJ2-1; tentatively, D is TRBD2 (6 bases). This CDR3 spans 15 amino acids. Per the germline V gene, CDR1 is SGHTA and CDR2 is FQGTGA. Trimming removed 5 bases from V and 4 bases from J, with 15 bases in between. The CDR3 DNA reads as TGTGCCAGCAGCCAGACTAGTAGTCCATACAATGAGCAGTTCTTC. Its translation: CASSQTSSPYNEQFF. The full variable domain, its missing parts supplied by reference TRBV7-3 and TRBJ2-1, is GAGVSQTPSNKVTEKGKYVELRCDPISGHTALYWYRQSLGQGPEFLIYFQGTGAADDSGLPNDRFFAVRPEGSVSTLKIQRTERGDSAVYLCASSQTSSPYNEQFFGPGTRLTVL.

This clone was picked up a small number of times. This chain joins TRBV7-2 and TRBJ2-1; the D gene is possibly TRBD2 (5 bases). V lost 1 base and J lost 6, with 10 bases in between. This CDR3 contains 14 residues. CDR1 SGHTA and CDR2 FQGNSA come from the germline V gene. CDR3 loop: CASSLGLSRNEQFF. DNA of the CDR3: TGTGCCAGCAGCTTAGGACTATCCCGCAATGAGCAGTTCTTC.

V is TRBV7-2 and J is TRBJ2-7; weak D call: TRBD2 (6 bases). CDR1 and CDR2 (germline): SGHTA, FQGNSA. Trimming shortened V by 3 bases and J by 0 bases, and 9 bases separated the two germline ends. The CDR3 covers 14 residues. The chain's CDR3 is CASSFSGSSYEQYF. The CDR3 DNA is TGTGCCAGCAGCTTTAGCGGAAGCTCCTACGAGCAGTACTTC.

This rearrangement joins TRBV7-9 to TRBJ2-3, with D possibly matching TRBD1 (5 bases). Germline V CDR1 and CDR2: SEHNR, FQNEAQ (reference sequence). V was clipped by 1 base and J by 0 bases, with 8 bases between them. The CDR3 loop spans 15 amino acids. In DNA form, the CDR3 reads TGTGCCAGCAGCTTAGGCAGGGCCAGCACAGATACGCAGTATTTT. Residues: CASSLGRASTDTQYF.

The genes are TRBV9 and TRBJ2-1; tentatively, D is TRBD1 (6 bases). This CDR3 is built from 14 residues. Trimming shortened V by 4 bases and J by 9 bases, and 17 bases separated the two germline ends. CDR1 is SGDLS, CDR2 YYNGEE, per germline. CDR3 sequence (DNA): TGTGCCAGCAGCCTGAGGGGGAATCCTCGTGAGCAGTTCTTC. This encodes CASSLRGNPREQFF.

The chain carries TRBV29-1 and TRBJ2-7; 11 positions agree with TRBD1. This CDR3 has 15 amino acids. Germline loops: CDR1 SQVTM, CDR2 ANQGSEA. With V trimmed by 6 bases and J by 2 bases, 9 bases remained unmatched. The CDR3 here is CSVRRWTGGAYEQYF. Written as DNA, the CDR3 is TGCAGCGTCCGAAGATGGACAGGGGGCGCCTACGAGCAGTACTTC.

The gene calls are TRBV18 and TRBJ2-5; TRBD1 aligns across 9 bases. The length of the CDR3 is 18 residues. The V segment lost 3 bases and the J segment 3 bases; nucleotides outside the gene matches: 14. From germline, CDR1 is KGHSH and CDR2 LQKENI. The CDR3: CASSPRPPQTGGKETQYF. In DNA, the CDR3 is TGTGCCAGCTCACCTCGACCCCCCCAGACAGGGGGTAAAGAGACCCAGTACTTC. Looking up the rest from reference TRBV18 and TRBJ2-5 gives the full variable domain: NAGVMQNPRHLVRRRGQEARLRCSPMKGHSHVYWYRQLPEEGLKFMVYLQKENIIDESGMPKERFSAEFPKEGPSILRIQQVVRGDSAAYFCASSPRPPQTGGKETQYFGPGTRLLVL.

This clone was observed once. V and J are TRBV30 and TRBJ2-2; D might be TRBD1 (5 bases). CDR1 and CDR2 from the germline V gene are GTSNPN and SVGIG (reference sequence). The CDR3 contains 10 residues. Deletions cut 7 bases from V and 9 bases from J, with 9 bases between. CDR3 sequence (DNA): TGTGCCTTCAGGGCCCGGGAGCTGTTTTTT. It is translated as CAFRARELFF.

V gene TRBV28 combines with J gene TRBJ2-2, with D tentatively TRBD2 (5 bases). The germline V gene has CDR1 MDHEN and CDR2 SYDVKM. The CDR3 runs 15 residues. The V end lost 3 bases, the J end lost 7 bases, and 15 bases lay between the germline ends. This chain's CDR3 is CASSLSARAFGELFF. CDR3 nucleotide sequence: TGTGCCAGCAGTTTGTCCGCGAGGGCCTTCGGGGAGCTGTTTTTT. Full variable domain (outside the CDR3, taken from reference TRBV28 and TRBJ2-2): DVKVTQSSRYLVKRTGEKVFLECVQDMDHENMFWYRQDPGLGLRLIYFSYDVKMKEKGDIPEGYSVSREKKERFSLILESASTNQTSMYLCASSLSARAFGELFFGEGSRLTVL.

The CDR3: CASSITQVNTEAFF. CDR3 DNA sequence: TGTGCCAGCAGCATTACACAGGTAAACACTGAAGCTTTCTTT. The V gene is TRBV28, the J gene TRBJ1-1; tentative D call: TRBD1 (5 bases). The CDR3 length is 14 residues. CDR1 and CDR2 from the germline V gene are MDHEN and SYDVKM. The germline V and J ends were trimmed by 6 bases and 2 bases, with 13 bases remaining between them.

The chain combines TRBV27 with TRBJ1-2, with D hard to call. Germline V CDR1 and CDR2: MNHEY, SMNVEV (reference sequence). The CDR3 is made up of 14 amino acids. Trimming stripped 3 bases from V and 8 bases from J, with 16 bases between. As DNA, the CDR3 is TGTGCCAGCAGTTTCTCCCGGCGAGGGCAGGGCTACACCTTC. Its protein product is CASSFSRRGQGYTF.

The chain links TRBV27 to TRBJ2-4, with 7 bases lining up with TRBD1. Per the germline V gene, CDR1 is MNHEY and CDR2 is SMNVEV (reference sequence). The CDR3 is made up of 17 amino acids. V shed 6 bases, J shed 0 bases, and the junction held 11 bases outside the gene matches. The CDR3 protein is CASSDRAYTLAKNIQYF. In DNA form, the CDR3 reads TGTGCCAGCAGCGACAGGGCGTATACGCTAGCCAAAAACATTCAGTACTTC.

This clone was observed once. The gene calls are TRBV11-1 and TRBJ2-7; TRBD2 matches at 8 bases. The V and J ends lost 5 bases and 9 bases, in that order; junction bases with no gene match: 15. Germline V CDR1 and CDR2: SGHAT, FQDESV (reference sequence). This CDR3 is 15 amino acids long. The CDR3 loop reads CASSARDRNLAGQYF. The CDR3 bases are TGTGCCAGCAGCGCCAGGGATCGCAACCTAGCGGGGCAGTACTTC.

V and J are TRBV2 and TRBJ2-7; TRBD2 aligns across 10 bases. The CDR3 consists of 14 residues. V shed 7 bases and J 8 bases; nucleotides not matched to a gene: 11. Germline V CDR1 and CDR2: SNHLY, FYNNEI. The DNA of the CDR3 is TGTGCCAGCACCCTGCCAGCGGGAGGGCCCAAGCAGTACTTC. Translation: CASTLPAGGPKQYF.